The next 20 T cell receptor beta chains were all read from a single sample in a study of identical twins. TCRdb used MiXCR to reprocess the 5' RACE reads, holding one entry per CDR3 protein. The sample shows 1.5 million to 2 million distinct CDR3 sequences, around 33% of them seen only once. The sequenced sample consisted of cord blood. These receptors came from a newborn girl in good health.

The chain couples TRBV20-1 to TRBJ2-1; TRBD2 aligns across 12 bases. The CDR3 covers 14 residues. Germline V gene sequence: CDR1 DFQATT, CDR2 SNEGSKA (reference sequence). The ends lost 1 base at V and 8 bases at J; junction bases unmatched: 3. This CDR3 reads CSARAASGRDEQFF. Written as DNA, the CDR3 is TGCAGTGCTAGAGCGGCTAGCGGGAGGGATGAGCAGTTCTTC.

This clonotype was detected a few times. The chain uses TRBV5-1 and TRBJ2-5; D not certain. The CDR3 has 13 amino acids. Trimming shortened V by 4 bases and J by 2 bases, and 9 bases separated the two germline ends. The germline CDR1 and CDR2 sequences are SGHRS and YFSETQ. The CDR3 bases are TGCGCCAGCAGCCCATGGGCACAAGAGACCCAGTACTTC. Translated: CASSPWAQETQYF.

The rearrangement joins TRBV7-6 to TRBJ2-3; the D is unclear. Germline CDR1 reads SGHVS; CDR2 reads FNYEAQ. CDR3 length: 15 amino acids. V lost 2 bases and J 3 bases, leaving 12 bases between the germline ends. The DNA for the CDR3 is TGTGCCAGCAGCTTAATGTGGGTCCTAACAGATACGCAGTATTTT. This codes for CASSLMWVLTDTQYF.

This chain joins TRBV6-1 and TRBJ2-7; possibly TRBD1 for D (6 bases). Trimming took off 11 bases at V and 4 bases at J, with 18 bases between the two ends. The CDR3 consists of 13 residues. In germline, CDR1 is MNHNS, CDR2 SASEGT. In DNA form, the CDR3 reads TGTGCCTCCAGAGGGGGACATCGTTACGAGCAGTACTTC. Translated, it gives CASRGGHRYEQYF.

This clonotype was found a few times. The J gene is TRBJ2-7, the V gene TRBV20-1; D not certain. In germline, CDR1 is DFQATT, CDR2 SNEGSKA (reference sequence). The CDR3 contains 13 residues. V was trimmed by 6 bases and J by 2 bases, leaving 14 bases between them. The CDR3 nucleotides are TGCAGTGCCCCGACAAGGCTCCCCTACGAGCAGTACTTC. Residues: CSAPTRLPYEQYF.

The rearrangement uses TRBV5-4 and TRBJ2-4, with 7 bases fitting TRBD2. The DNA end lines up better with TRBJ2-7; the J call may be wrong. The germline V gene has CDR1 SGHNT and CDR2 YYREEE (reference sequence). The CDR3 extends over 15 amino acids. DNA of the CDR3: TGTGCCAGCAGCTTGGACAGCCGGGAGGCCTACGAGCAGTACTTC. It is translated as CASSLDSREAYEQYF.

There are many counts of this clonotype. V and J are TRBV7-2 and TRBJ2-5; the D is unclear. Germline assignment: CDR1 SGHTA and CDR2 FQGNSA. Trimming removed 3 bases from V and 3 bases from J, with 8 bases in between. The CDR3 has 13 residues. The CDR3 DNA reads as TGTGCCAGCAGCTTGGTTAGGGAAGAGACCCAGTACTTC. Translated: CASSLVREETQYF.

This clonotype was observed a single time. The genes are TRBV24-1 and TRBJ2-3; TRBD2 matches at 7 bases. The CDR3 loop spans 13 amino acids. Germline CDR1 and CDR2: KGHDR and SFDVKD. With V trimmed by 4 bases and J by 4 bases, 1 base remained unmatched. DNA of the CDR3: TGTGCCACCAGTGAGGGAGGGGCAGATACGCAGTATTTT. Translating it yields CATSEGGADTQYF.

The CDR3 DNA is TGTGCCATCAGTGAGTCGGGACCTTCCGAAGGTGAAGCTTTCTTT. This codes for CAISESGPSEGEAFF. The chain employs TRBV10-3 and TRBJ1-1; maybe TRBD1 (5 bases). V lost 0 bases and J 7 bases, leaving 15 bases between the germline ends. CDR1 is ENHRY and CDR2 is SYGVKD in the germline V gene. This CDR3 spans 15 amino acids.

V and J are TRBV7-2 and TRBJ1-2, with TRBD1 as a possible D gene (5 bases). The ends were cut back, 6 bases at V and 4 bases at J, with 18 bases in the middle. The CDR3 runs 15 residues. Germline V gives CDR1 SGHTA, CDR2 FQGNSA. CDR3 DNA sequence: TGTGCCAGCAGAGCGATTCCGGGGGGGGGCTATGGCTACACCTTC. It specifies CASRAIPGGGYGYTF.

The chain employs TRBV6-1 and TRBJ2-7; TRBD1 might be the D (5 bases). V gave up 2 bases and J gave up 12 bases, with 11 bases separating them. The CDR3 loop spans 11 amino acids. The V gene's germline CDR1 is MNHNS and CDR2 SASEGT. CDR3 in amino acids: CASSEKAGRYF. CDR3 sequence (DNA): TGTGCCAGCAGTGAAAAGGCAGGGCGGTACTTC.

The chain employs TRBV6-1 and TRBJ1-2, with TRBD1 matching over 11 bases. The CDR3 runs 16 residues. The V gene's germline CDR1 is MNHNS and CDR2 SASEGT. V trimming: 8 bases; J trimming: 3 bases; junction bases outside the gene matches: 11. CDR3 bases: TGTGCCAGCCCCTCCGGGACAGGGGGTATATACTATGGCTACACCTTC. Translating it yields CASPSGTGGIYYGYTF.

As for this clonotype: A junction boundary mismatches the germline segment, possibly from a read error. The chain combines TRBV5-1 with TRBJ2-1, with D possibly TRBD1 on 6 matching bases. CDR3 length equals 14 residues. CDR1 is SGHRS and CDR2 is YFSETQ in the germline V gene. Here the CDR3 DNA reads TGCACCAGCAGCTTGGGCAGGGGAGAGAATGAGCAGTTCTTC. Its translation is CTSSLGRGENEQFF. Drawing the rest from reference TRBV5-1 and TRBJ2-1, the complete variable domain is KAGVTQTPRYLIKTRGQQVTLSCSPISGHRSVSWYQQTPGQGLQFLFEYFSETQRNKGNFPGRFSGRQFSNSRSEMNVSTLELGDSALYLCTSSLGRGENEQFFGPGTRLTVL.

The chain recombines TRBV3-1 with TRBJ2-1; no clear D. TRBJ2-7 explains the end of the DNA better; the J call may be wrong. CDR3 length: 13 residues. In germline, CDR1 is LGHDT, CDR2 YNNKEL (reference sequence). The CDR3 coding sequence is TGTGCCAGCAGCTTAGATCGGTACAATGAGCAGTACTTC. Translated: CASSLDRYNEQYF.

This sequence joins TRBV4-1 and TRBJ2-3; D is tentatively TRBD1 or TRBD2 (5 bases each). Trimming removed 2 bases from V and 0 bases from J, with 15 bases in between. The CDR3 contains 17 residues. Germline values: CDR1 MGHRA, CDR2 YSYEKL. DNA of the CDR3: TGCGCCAGCAGCCAATTAGCCGGGACGACTAGCACAGATACGCAGTATTTT. It yields the protein CASSQLAGTTSTDTQYF.

The rearrangement links TRBV20-1 to TRBJ2-7; D may be TRBD1 or TRBD2 (5 bases each). The DNA matches TRBJ2-4 better at its end, which makes the J call doubtful. Germline V gene sequence: CDR1 DFQATT, CDR2 SNEGSKA (reference sequence). This CDR3 has 14 residues. This CDR3 reads CSACPDGWGNIQYF. CDR3 bases: TGCAGTGCTTGCCCTGACGGGTGGGGGAACATTCAGTACTTC.

This clonotype has more than one count but fewer than ten. This chain joins TRBV6-2 or TRBV6-3 and TRBJ2-1; the match to TRBD2 covers 12 bases. CDR1 and CDR2 (germline): MNHEY, SVGEGT. The V segment lost 3 bases and the J segment 6 bases; nucleotides outside the gene matches: 6. CDR3 length: 16 residues. The CDR3 spells CASSYGPGLAGNEQFF. CDR3 sequence (DNA): TGTGCCAGCAGTTATGGCCCGGGACTAGCGGGCAATGAGCAGTTCTTC.

Many counts were recorded for this clonotype. The rearrangement links TRBV27 to TRBJ1-1, with TRBD1 matching over 10 bases. In germline, CDR1 is MNHEY, CDR2 SMNVEV (reference sequence). Trimming at V came to 4 bases and at J to 1 base, leaving 0 bases not matched to a gene. This CDR3 is 14 amino acids long. The CDR3 protein is CASSWDRGNTEAFF. For the CDR3, the DNA is TGTGCCAGCAGTTGGGACAGGGGGAACACTGAAGCTTTCTTT.

This clonotype showed up just a few times. V is TRBV10-3 and J is TRBJ1-5; tentatively, D is TRBD1 (6 bases). The ends were cut back, 0 bases at V and 0 bases at J, with 15 bases in the middle. Germline V gives CDR1 ENHRY, CDR2 SYGVKD. The CDR3 is 18 amino acids. The CDR3 nucleotides are TGTGCCATCAGTGAGTCATTAGCACGGGGGCATAGCAATCAGCCCCAGCATTTT. Protein: CAISESLARGHSNQPQHF.

The chain joins TRBV29-1 to TRBJ1-1, with D tentatively TRBD1 (5 bases). V lost 4 bases, J lost 5 bases, and 11 bases lay in between. The CDR3 totals 12 residues. Germline V gives CDR1 SQVTM, CDR2 ANQGSEA. The CDR3 loop is CSVVGRVTEAFF. The CDR3 DNA follows: TGCAGCGTTGTGGGGCGGGTGACTGAAGCTTTCTTT.